This TCR beta chain was sequenced in a study of blood T cell repertoires in COVID-19 (dated by TCRdb to 2020 to 2022). In the study overall: Samples covering the acute and convalescent phases of COVID-19 were provided by collaborators in the United States, Italy and Spain. The prospective study material was composed of cDNA or gDNA derived from T cells, B-cell-depleted T cells, or PBMCs. Subjects who had been exposed to COVID-19, were actively infected with it, or had recovered from it provided the deeply sampled blood TCRbeta repertoires that made up the dataset. The repertoires were made available in a free public database intended to serve as a resource for research on the immune response to SARS-CoV-2. The samples were drawn from the first 160 participants of the ongoing ImmuneRACE study and from under 1,500 subjects provided by 6 global collaborators. Sample metadata almost always included a de-identified subject ID, COVID-19 status, age in years and sex. Where HLA class I and class II types were available, the types were taken from metadata supplied by the sample provider, not from assay-based typing. The research as a whole found: The quantity of clinical and demographic metadata differed by source and by participant and was supplied without curation.

Each collaborating institution followed its own protocols to collect whole blood in K2EDTA tubes. For TCRbeta analysis, collaborators shipped samples in one of three forms: frozen whole blood, isolated PBMCs, or DNA extracted from either of those sample types. With regard to this clone: Its antigen target is currently unknown. Per-nucleotide qualities are absent, and no much larger clonotype sits a single base away.

TCRbeta CDR3 regions were amplified from genomic DNA using the immunoSEQ Assay, a bias-controlled multiplex PCR. Concerning the study's data processing: The number of nucleated cells in each sample was estimated from the amplification of reference gene primers within the assay. To quantify the absolute abundance of each unique TCRbeta CDR3 rearrangement, sequence reads were collapsed and filtered. Productive Simpson clonality was computed per sample as the square root of Simpson's diversity index over productive rearrangements. The clones in this table, taken by TCRdb from immuneACCESS, are in-frame only. Not every clone is retained; where verified, under half of the shortfall comes from an unresolved V gene, and the cause of the rest is unknown. V and J calls and clone size are given by that table; D and trimming were obtained from the DNA. The sample includes about 140,000 clones, with about 77% observed a single time. Together, the top ten hold 9% to 10% of the sample.

This clonotype was sampled from a woman aged 45-59 years with active or convalescent COVID-19. The sequencing input was peripheral blood.

The base sequence is TGCGCCAGCAGCCAAGCTCTCAATTCACCCCTCCACTTT. Its protein is CASSQALNSPLHF. Recombination linked TRBV4-3 to TRBJ1-6, with an unclear D gene assignment. Reading the germline V gene gives CDR1 LGHNA and CDR2 YSLEER. V is cut by 1 base and J by 7 bases, and the space between the germline ends is 5 bases. CDR3 length: 13 amino acids, cysteine to phenylalanine. Just the 39-base CDR3 DNA is kept, in frame starting at base 1.